This TCR beta chain derives from a study of cytomegalovirus exposure and HLA in healthy donors. In the study overall: From HLA-typed donors, an early data release held 70 million to 100 million unique TCRs.

Amplification used 60 Vbeta primers and 13 Jbeta primers. The method was immunoSEQ multiplex PCR; TCRdb's version includes in-frame clones alone and lacks a portion of them. The repertoire holds 100,000 to 150,000 clones, with about 71% as singletons. Study-level points and caveats: Most TCR beta V segments were productive about 87% or about 30% of the time in an earlier analysis. Later work found most CMV-associated TCR beta chains apparently HLA-restricted. As a later analysis showed, a missense DCLRE1C variant was linked to trimming of TCR beta V- and J-genes.

Germline V gives CDR1 MNHNS, CDR2 SASEGT. The CDR3 contains 15 residues. V dropped 1 base and J dropped 4; count of bases not matched to a gene: 2. This clone was seen a few times. The target antigen is unknown. V and J are TRBV6-1 and TRBJ2-3, with TRBD1 matching over 10 bases. This TCR came from a woman between 50 and 59 years old in good health and CMV-seronegative. The sequenced material came from PBMCs. The CDR3 DNA sequence: TGTGCCAGCAGTGAAGGGACAGGGGGGGCAGATACGCAGTATTTT. Residues: CASSEGTGGADTQYF.